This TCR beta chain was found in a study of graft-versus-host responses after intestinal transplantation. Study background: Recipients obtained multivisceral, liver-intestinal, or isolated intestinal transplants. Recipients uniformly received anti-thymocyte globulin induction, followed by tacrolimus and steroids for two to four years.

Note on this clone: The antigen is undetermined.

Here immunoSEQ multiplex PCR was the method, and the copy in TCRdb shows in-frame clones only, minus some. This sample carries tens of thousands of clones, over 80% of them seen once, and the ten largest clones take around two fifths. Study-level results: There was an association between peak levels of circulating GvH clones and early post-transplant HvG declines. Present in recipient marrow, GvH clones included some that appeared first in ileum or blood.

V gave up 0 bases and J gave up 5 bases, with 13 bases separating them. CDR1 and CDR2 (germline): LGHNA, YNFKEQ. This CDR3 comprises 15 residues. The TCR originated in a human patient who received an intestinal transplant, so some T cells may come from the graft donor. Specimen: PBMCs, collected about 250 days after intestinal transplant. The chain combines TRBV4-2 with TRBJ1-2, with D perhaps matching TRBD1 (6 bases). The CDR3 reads CASSQEQTGTYGYTF. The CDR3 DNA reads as TGTGCCAGCAGCCAAGAACAGACAGGCACTTATGGCTACACCTTC.